This T cell receptor (beta chain) stems from a study of T cell responses to AZD1222 COVID-19 vaccine. Study-wide results and limits: Only a handful of people who got AZD1222 tested seropositive at baseline. Among the donors, most were white British and more were female, and clonal diversity was possibly underestimated. Among spike-specific TCRs, nearly half reportedly target unmutated variant regions.

TCRdb's copy holds only in-frame clones and misses some; the assay was immunoSEQ multiplex PCR. Seen here are over 100,000 clones, approximately 90% observed once, and the top ten hold roughly 0.98%. The germline V and J ends were trimmed by 3 bases and 9 bases, with 12 bases remaining between them. The CDR3 is 13 residues long. On this clone itself: Its antigen is not identified.

Second-dose recipients at about 4 or about 12 weeks were treated as one pooled group. This sequence originates from an adult who received the AZD1222 COVID-19 vaccine. The sample here was peripheral blood, taken 28 days after the second AZD1222 dose. V gene TRBV12-3 or TRBV12-4 combines with J gene TRBJ2-1; maybe TRBD2 (5 bases). The CDR3 sequence: CASSFRGEGEQFF. The CDR3 coding sequence is TGTGCCAGCAGTTTTCGGGGTGAGGGTGAGCAGTTCTTC.